The present T cell receptor (beta chain) was sequenced within a study of CD8 T cells in ankylosing spondylitis (dated by TCRdb to the late 2010s). General notes on the study: T cell receptor beta repertoires were profiled in healthy donors and ankylosing spondylitis patients so that disease-linked TCR variants could be found. In total, the full study cohort was made up of 85 to 140 healthy donors and 25 or so ankylosing spondylitis patients. Peripheral blood samples were taken, and synovial fluid was additionally collected from ankylosing spondylitis patients.

Germline trimming: 1 base from V, 5 bases from J; junction bases outside gene matches: 4. The germline V gene encodes CDR1 SSHAT and CDR2 FNYEAQ (reference sequence). From the cysteine through the phenylalanine, the CDR3 covers 15 amino acids. Only the CDR3 DNA is retained, 45 bases long and in frame from the first base. Comment on this clonotype: The target of this receptor is not known. No qualities accompany the bases; no much larger clone lies one base away.

Study-wide conclusions, independent of this receptor: Significant enrichment of the disease-linked clones was reported in matched synovial fluid samples from ankylosing spondylitis patients. Some motif variants were previously reported in synovial fluid and blood of reactive arthritis patients, suggesting common disease-initiation mechanisms. A TCR beta motif of about 8 highly homologous amino acid variants appeared characteristic of blood from ankylosing spondylitis patients. The disease-linked clones had a CD8+ phenotype and were found at relatively low frequencies in peripheral blood.

TCRdb lists the instrument as Illumina HiSeq 2500. Quantitative 5'-RACE with molecular barcodes was used to prepare TCR beta libraries. The authors' pipeline ran thus. A new computational method, built on a probabilistic model of VDJ rearrangement, was used to identify disease-linked TCR variants. The raw public reads went through TCRdb reprocessing: fastp at Q25, MiXCR clone calling, in-frame beta chains kept. One record per CDR3 amino acid sequence lists the most common genes and DNA. Clone size and V and J calls follow TCRdb, not the original study. For this sample there are 380,000 or so distinct CDR3 sequences; roughly 22% appear just once. The ten largest clones represent 10% to 15% of the sample.

Sequenced: blood, either unsorted or a sorted T cell fraction (not recorded which). The rearranged chain carries TRBV7-7 and TRBJ2-1, with TRBD1 matching 8 junction bases. This sequence was found in a male donor with ankylosing spondylitis or in good health (not recorded which). The encoded CDR3 is CASSLGPGQDNEQFF. The DNA reads TGTGCCAGCAGCTTAGGACCGGGACAGGACAATGAGCAGTTCTTC.